This section outlines one T cell receptor (beta chain) sequence together with its context. The data derive from a study of T cells in Graves' hyperthyroidism and ophthalmopathy. Amplification targeted TCR beta CDR3 regions from RNA transcripts. Primed by the HTBI set, a first-round RT-PCR was run on the TCR CDR3. MiXCR was run by TCRdb on the multiplex PCR reads, yielding one entry per CDR3 protein. Counted here are 500,000 to 750,000 distinct CDR3 sequences, approximately 44% occurring once; the ten biggest clones make up around 8%. The clonotype comes from a woman between 18 and 30 years old with Graves' hyperthyroidism. Material: peripheral blood or thyroid tissue (not recorded which).

CDR3 protein: CATSRELAGDNEKLFF. CDR3 DNA: TGTGCCACCAGCAGAGAATTAGCGGGGGACAATGAAAAACTGTTTTTT. The chain combines TRBV15 with TRBJ1-4, with D maybe TRBD1 (5 bases). Germline V gene data show CDR1 as LNHNV and CDR2 as YYDKDF (reference sequence). V dropped 0 bases and J dropped 5 bases, with 13 bases sitting between them. The length of the CDR3 is 16 residues.